The sample holds one count of the clone carrying this T cell receptor beta chain. CDR1 is LGHNA and CDR2 is YNFKEQ in the germline V gene. V lost 1 base and J lost 6, with 10 bases in between. The CDR3 length is 13 residues. This sample is part of a study of blood T cell repertoires in COVID-19. About the study: Sources were T cells, B-cell-depleted T cells, or PBMCs; the material itself was cDNA or gDNA.

Authors' analysis steps: Estimation of nucleated cell counts was performed using reference gene primer amplification. Sequencing was performed with immunoSEQ multiplex PCR; in TCRdb, only in-frame clones are kept and a portion is missing. V, J and clone size are taken as reported in that table, and D and trimming were inferred from the DNA itself. The sample carries roughly 330,000 clones, approximately 90% recorded once. The gene calls are TRBV4-2 and TRBJ2-7, with D possibly TRBD2 on 6 matching bases. Sequencing was done on a sample of peripheral blood. The source of this sequence is a woman aged 45 to 65 with active or convalescent COVID-19. CDR3 sequence (DNA): TGTGCCAGCAGCCAAGTGGAGGGAACCGAGCAGTACTTC. Translation: CASSQVEGTEQYF.